This TCR beta chain originates from a study of healthy donors' naive CD4 and CD8 T cells. The study's findings and limits: Positive CDR3 charge linked to CD4+ cells, negative to CD8+ cells.

This clonotype appeared a single time. The target antigen is unknown. The trim removed 7 bases at V and 4 bases at J, leaving 5 bases unmatched. Germline V gene data show CDR1 as LNHDA and CDR2 as SQIVND (reference sequence). This CDR3 contains 15 residues. Each TCR library used around 540 ng of total RNA and a linear amplification protocol. TCRdb independently ran MiXCR on the reads; one entry per CDR3 protein. The repertoire holds around 200,000 distinct CDR3 sequences, around three quarters seen once, with less than 2.5% in the top ten. The receptor was derived from a pool of human donors in good health; the sample pools cells from several healthy donors. The gene calls are TRBV19 and TRBJ2-5, with 14 bases aligning to TRBD2. The sequencing input was naive CD4+ and CD8+ T cells sorted from blood, pooled from several donors. The CDR3 loop is CASNPGLAGVETQYF. The CDR3 DNA reads as TGTGCCAGTAACCCGGGACTAGCGGGAGTAGAGACCCAGTACTTC.